One sample yielded the 8 T cell receptor beta chains listed below, sequenced in a study of CD8+CD57+ T cells in acquired aplastic anemia. TCR beta VDJ and CDR3 were profiled, and genomic DNA was the template. Via MiXCR, TCRdb re-called the reads, giving one row per CDR3 protein. The sample lists about 190,000 distinct CDR3 sequences; less than 65% were seen once. Input material: sorted CD4+, CD8+, or CD8+CD57+ T cells (not recorded which) from PBMCs. These TCRs come from a human donor in good health, serving as a control.

J is TRBJ1-6 and V is TRBV5-1, with 8 bases identical to TRBD1. CDR1 and CDR2 (germline): SGHRS, YFSETQ. V trimming: 3 bases; J trimming: 9 bases; junction bases outside the gene matches: 8. The CDR3 loop spans 15 amino acids. In DNA, the CDR3 is TGCGCCAGCAGCTCCTCCGGGACAGGACTTTCACCCCTCCACTTT. Amino acid sequence: CASSSSGTGLSPLHF.

The chain is built from TRBV7-9 and TRBJ2-7; the D is unclear. Trimming removed 3 bases from V and 7 bases from J, with 10 bases in between. This CDR3 contains 12 residues. CDR1 SEHNR and CDR2 FQNEAQ come from the germline V gene (reference sequence). The CDR3 sequence is CASSFRLREQYF. The DNA of the CDR3 is TGTGCCAGCAGCTTCAGGTTAAGGGAGCAGTACTTC.

This clonotype has a handful of counts. It may be a read error: a sequence one base away is much more abundant. V usage is TRBV7-2 and J usage is TRBJ1-2; possibly TRBD1 for D (6 bases). Germline V lookup: CDR1 SGHTA, CDR2 FQGNSA. The CDR3 covers 14 residues. V lost 4 bases and J 4 bases, leaving 13 bases between the germline ends. CDR3 nucleotide sequence: TGTGCCAGCAGCTCGTCAGGGGCGTCCTATGGCTACACCTTC. Its protein product is CASSSSGASYGYTF.

The V gene is TRBV10-3, the J gene TRBJ2-7; D ambiguous. Germline CDR1 and CDR2: ENHRY and SYGVKD. The CDR3 is made up of 13 amino acids. Trimming removed 5 bases from V and 2 bases from J, with 10 bases in between. CDR3 amino acids: CAISTTRTYEQYF. In DNA, the CDR3 is TGTGCCATCAGTACCACACGAACCTACGAGCAGTACTTC.

Here the CDR3 DNA reads TGTGCCAGCAGTGAATCGAGCGGGGGGGCCTACAATGAGCAGTTCTTC. This encodes CASSESSGGAYNEQFF. The chain has TRBV25-1 and TRBJ2-1; 10 bases are shared with TRBD2. With 1 base clipped from V and 2 bases from J, the junction kept 2 bases outside the gene matches. CDR3 length equals 16 residues. Germline V gene data show CDR1 as MGHDK and CDR2 as SYGVNS. Full variable domain (outside the CDR3, taken from reference TRBV25-1 and TRBJ2-1): EADIYQTPRYLVIGTGKKITLECSQTMGHDKMYWYQQDPGMELHLIHYSYGVNSTEKGDLSSESTVSRIRTEHFPLTLESARPSHTSQYLCASSESSGGAYNEQFFGPGTRLTVL.

This clonotype came up a few times. The J gene is TRBJ1-2, the V gene TRBV6-5; D is ambiguous. CDR3 length equals 14 residues. The germline V gene has CDR1 MNHEY and CDR2 SVGAGI. V was shortened by 6 bases and J by 1 base, with 12 bases between the two germline ends. CDR3 in DNA: TGTGCCAGCAGCCGGGAGATAAATAACTATGGCTACACCTTC. Its protein is CASSREINNYGYTF.

This clonotype was counted a single time. Since a much larger clone is just one base distant, this may be a read error. The V and J genes are TRBV7-9 and TRBJ1-4; 7 bases line up with TRBD1. The CDR3 spans 15 residues. Trimming removed 6 bases from V and 9 bases from J; junction bases left unmatched: 13. Germline V CDR1 and CDR2: SEHNR, FQNEAQ (reference sequence). CDR3 loop: CASSGRQGTNKKLFF. The CDR3 nucleotides read TGTGCCAGCAGTGGACGACAGGGAACGAATAAAAAACTGTTTTTT.

A note on this clonotype: A single base separates this from a much larger clone, so it may be a read error. The CDR3 does not end in the conserved phenylalanine or tryptophan, so this is likely a read error. This chain joins TRBV28 and TRBJ1-1; D unclear. Germline-derived CDR1 and CDR2 are MDHEN and SYDVKM. This CDR3 has 12 amino acids. Trimming took off 8 bases at V and 0 bases at J, with 7 bases between the two ends. The CDR3 is CASGTMNTEAFL. The CDR3 bases are TGTGCCAGCGGAACTATGAACACTGAAGCTTTCCTT.